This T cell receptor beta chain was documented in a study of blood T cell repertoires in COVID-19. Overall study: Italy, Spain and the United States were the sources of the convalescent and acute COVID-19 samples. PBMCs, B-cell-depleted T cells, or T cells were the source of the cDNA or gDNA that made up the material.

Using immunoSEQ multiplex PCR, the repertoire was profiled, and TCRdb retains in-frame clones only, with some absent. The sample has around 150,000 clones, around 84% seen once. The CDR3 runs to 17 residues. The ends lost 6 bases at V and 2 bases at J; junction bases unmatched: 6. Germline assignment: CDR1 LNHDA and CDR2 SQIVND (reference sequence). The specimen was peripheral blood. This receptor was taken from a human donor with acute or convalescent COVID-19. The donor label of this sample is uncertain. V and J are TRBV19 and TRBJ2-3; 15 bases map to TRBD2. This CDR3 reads CASSRGLAGGNTDTQYF. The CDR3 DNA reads TGTGCCAGTAGCCGAGGACTAGCGGGGGGGAACACAGATACGCAGTATTTT.